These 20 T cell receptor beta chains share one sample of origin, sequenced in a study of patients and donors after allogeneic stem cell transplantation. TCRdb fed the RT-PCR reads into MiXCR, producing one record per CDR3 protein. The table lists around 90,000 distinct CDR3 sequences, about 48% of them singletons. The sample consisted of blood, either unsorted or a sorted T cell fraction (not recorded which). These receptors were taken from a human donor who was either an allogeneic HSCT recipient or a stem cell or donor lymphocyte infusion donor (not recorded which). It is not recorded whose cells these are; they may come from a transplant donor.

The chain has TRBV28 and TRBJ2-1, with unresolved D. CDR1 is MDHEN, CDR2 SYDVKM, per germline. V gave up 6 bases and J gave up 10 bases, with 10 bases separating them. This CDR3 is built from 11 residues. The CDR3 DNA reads TGTGCCAGCAGCCCCGCGGCAGAGCAGTTCTTC. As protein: CASSPAAEQFF. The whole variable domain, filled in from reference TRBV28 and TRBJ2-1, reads DVKVTQSSRYLVKRTGEKVFLECVQDMDHENMFWYRQDPGLGLRLIYFSYDVKMKEKGDIPEGYSVSREKKERFSLILESASTNQTSMYLCASSPAAEQFFGPGTRLTVL.

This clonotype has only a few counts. The CDR3 DNA is TGCAGTGCTAGAGAAGGGGGACAGGGCGTCCATGGCTACACCTTC. Translated: CSAREGGQGVHGYTF. The J gene is TRBJ1-2, the V gene TRBV20-1; TRBD1 matches 9 bases. The CDR3 has 15 residues. V gave up 0 bases and J gave up 6 bases; unmatched junction bases: 8. Germline V gives CDR1 DFQATT, CDR2 SNEGSKA (reference sequence).

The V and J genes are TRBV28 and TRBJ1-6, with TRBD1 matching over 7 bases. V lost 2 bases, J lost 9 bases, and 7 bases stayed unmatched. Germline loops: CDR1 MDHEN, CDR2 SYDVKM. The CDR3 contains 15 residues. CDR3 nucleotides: TGTGCCAGCAGTTTACCGGACAGGCGAGGTTCACCCCTCCACTTT. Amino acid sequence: CASSLPDRRGSPLHF.

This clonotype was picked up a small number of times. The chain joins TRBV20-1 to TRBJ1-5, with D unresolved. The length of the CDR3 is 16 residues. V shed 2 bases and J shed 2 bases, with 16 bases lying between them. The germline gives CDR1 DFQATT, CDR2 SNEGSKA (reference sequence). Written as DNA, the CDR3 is TGCAGTGCTAGACCCGCGACGGGTTATGGCAATCAGCCCCAGCATTTT. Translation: CSARPATGYGNQPQHF.

DNA for the CDR3: TGCAGTGCTAGAGATGCAGGGTTGGGTCAGCCCCAGCATTTT. This encodes CSARDAGLGQPQHF. The V and J genes are TRBV20-1 and TRBJ1-5; D might be TRBD1 (5 bases). The CDR3 is 14 residues long. The V end was cut by 0 bases, the J end by 6 bases, with 12 bases between. CDR1 and CDR2 (germline): DFQATT, SNEGSKA (reference sequence).

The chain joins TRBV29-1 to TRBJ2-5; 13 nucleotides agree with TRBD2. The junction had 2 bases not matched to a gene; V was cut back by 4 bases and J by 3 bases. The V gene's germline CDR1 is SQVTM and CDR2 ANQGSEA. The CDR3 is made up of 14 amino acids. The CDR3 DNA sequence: TGCAGCGTTGCCGGGACTAGCGGGAAAGAGACCCAGTACTTC. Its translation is CSVAGTSGKETQYF.

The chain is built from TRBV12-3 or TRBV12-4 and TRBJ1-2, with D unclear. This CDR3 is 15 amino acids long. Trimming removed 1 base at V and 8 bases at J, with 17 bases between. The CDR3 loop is CASSLEGRTSRGYTF. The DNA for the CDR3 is TGTGCCAGCAGTTTAGAGGGCAGGACCTCAAGGGGCTACACCTTC.

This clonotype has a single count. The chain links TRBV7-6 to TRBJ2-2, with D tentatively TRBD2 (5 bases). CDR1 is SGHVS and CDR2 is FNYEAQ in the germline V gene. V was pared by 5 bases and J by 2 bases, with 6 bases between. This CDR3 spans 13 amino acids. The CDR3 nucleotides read TGTGCCAGCAGCGGACTTAACACCGGGGAGCTGTTTTTT. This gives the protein CASSGLNTGELFF.

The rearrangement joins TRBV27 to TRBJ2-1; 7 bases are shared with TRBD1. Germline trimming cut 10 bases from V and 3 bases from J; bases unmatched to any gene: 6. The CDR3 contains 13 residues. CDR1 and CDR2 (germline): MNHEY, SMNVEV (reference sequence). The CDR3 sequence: CATGDSHYNEQFF. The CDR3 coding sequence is TGTGCCACCGGGGACAGCCACTACAATGAGCAGTTCTTC.

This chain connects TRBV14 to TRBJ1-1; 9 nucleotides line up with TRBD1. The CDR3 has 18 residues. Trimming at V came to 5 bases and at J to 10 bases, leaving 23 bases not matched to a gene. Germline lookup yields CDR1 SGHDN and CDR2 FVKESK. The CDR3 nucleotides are TGTGCCAGCAGCTCTCATATACCGGGACAGGGAATGTTAGGAGTAGCTTTCTTT. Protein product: CASSSHIPGQGMLGVAFF.

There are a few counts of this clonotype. CDR3 coding DNA: TGTGCCAGCAGCTTGGACGGTTCAAGGGACACCATATATTTT. Translated: CASSLDGSRDTIYF. The rearrangement uses TRBV7-3 and TRBJ1-3; unclear D gene. The CDR3 runs 14 residues. Trimming took 3 bases from V and 8 from J, leaving 14 bases between them. Germline CDR1 reads SGHTA; CDR2 reads FQGTGA.

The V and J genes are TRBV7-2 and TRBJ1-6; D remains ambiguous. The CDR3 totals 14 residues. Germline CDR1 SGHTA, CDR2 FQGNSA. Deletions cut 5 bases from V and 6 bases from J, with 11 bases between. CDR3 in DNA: TGTGCCAGCAGCCCTCGGCATTTTAATTCACCCCTCCACTTT. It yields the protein CASSPRHFNSPLHF.

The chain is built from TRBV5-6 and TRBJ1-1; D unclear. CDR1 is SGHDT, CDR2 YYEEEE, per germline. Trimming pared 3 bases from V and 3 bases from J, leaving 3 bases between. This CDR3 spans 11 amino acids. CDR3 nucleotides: TGTGCCAGCAGCTGGGACACTGAAGCTTTCTTT. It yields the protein CASSWDTEAFF. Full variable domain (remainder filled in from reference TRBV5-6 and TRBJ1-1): DAGVTQSPTHLIKTRGQQVTLRCSPKSGHDTVSWYQQALGQGPQFIFQYYEEEERQRGNFPDRFSGHQFPNYSSELNVNALLLGDSALYLCASSWDTEAFFGQGTRLTVV.

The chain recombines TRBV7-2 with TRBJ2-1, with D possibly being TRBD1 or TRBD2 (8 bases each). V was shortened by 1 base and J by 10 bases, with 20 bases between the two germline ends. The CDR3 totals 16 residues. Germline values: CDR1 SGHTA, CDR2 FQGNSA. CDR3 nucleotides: TGTGCCAGCAGCTTAGGGACAGGGTGGACTAGCCTGGAGCAGTTCTTC. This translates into CASSLGTGWTSLEQFF.

The DNA for the CDR3 is TGCGCCAGCAGCCAAGATACCAGAGGGGTACTCTCCTACGAGCAGTACTTC. Translation gives CASSQDTRGVLSYEQYF. The chain has TRBV4-3 and TRBJ2-7, with D perhaps TRBD1 or TRBD2 (5 bases each). CDR1 LGHNA and CDR2 YSLEER come from the germline V gene. Deletions cut 0 bases from V and 0 bases from J, with 15 bases between. The CDR3 spans 17 residues.

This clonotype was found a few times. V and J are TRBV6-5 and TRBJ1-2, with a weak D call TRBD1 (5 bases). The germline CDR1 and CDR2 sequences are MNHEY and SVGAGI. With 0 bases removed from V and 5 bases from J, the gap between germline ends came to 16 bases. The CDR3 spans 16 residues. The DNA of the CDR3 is TGTGCCAGCAGTTACTCTACAGGACTTCTGGATTATGGCTACACCTTC. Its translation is CASSYSTGLLDYGYTF.

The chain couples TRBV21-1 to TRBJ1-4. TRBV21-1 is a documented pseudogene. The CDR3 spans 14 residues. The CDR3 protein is CASKEGPSNEKLFF. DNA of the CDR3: TGTGCCAGCAAGGAAGGGCCCTCGAATGAAAAACTGTTTTTT.

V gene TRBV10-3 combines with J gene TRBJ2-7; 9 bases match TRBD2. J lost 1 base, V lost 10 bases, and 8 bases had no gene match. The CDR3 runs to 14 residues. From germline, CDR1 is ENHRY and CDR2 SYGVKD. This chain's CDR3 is CATYEREASYEQYF. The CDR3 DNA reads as TGTGCCACCTACGAGCGGGAGGCTTCCTACGAGCAGTACTTC.

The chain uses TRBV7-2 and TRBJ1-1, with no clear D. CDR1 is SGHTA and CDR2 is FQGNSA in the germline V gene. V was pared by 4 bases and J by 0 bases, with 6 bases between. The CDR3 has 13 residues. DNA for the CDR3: TGTGCCAGCAGCTCCGAATTGAACACTGAAGCTTTCTTT. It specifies CASSSELNTEAFF.

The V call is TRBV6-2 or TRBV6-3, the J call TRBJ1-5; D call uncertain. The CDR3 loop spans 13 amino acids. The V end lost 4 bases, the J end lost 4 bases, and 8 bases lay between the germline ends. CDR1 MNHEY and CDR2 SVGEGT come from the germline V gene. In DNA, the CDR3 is TGTGCCAGCAGTTCTCAGAGGAATCAGCCCCAGCATTTT. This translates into CASSSQRNQPQHF.